The sequence of this TCR beta chain was determined in a study of response to subunit inactivated influenza vaccine. Study-level points and caveats: Few additional T cells are recruited per seasonal influenza vaccination, authors suggested.

The length of the CDR3 is 13 residues. The germline gives CDR1 SGHAT, CDR2 FQNNGV. V was shortened by 9 bases and J by 1 base, with 12 bases between the two germline ends. TCRdb processed the RT-PCR reads anew with MiXCR; each CDR3 protein has one entry. The sample consists of 400,000 to 650,000 distinct CDR3 sequences, approximately 7.7% of them appearing once. On this clonotype: The antigen remains unidentified.

The receptor comes from a man in his fifties or sixties who received an inactivated influenza vaccine. The input for sequencing was PBMCs from blood, taken around 25 months after vaccination. V is TRBV11-2 and J is TRBJ1-1; D uncertain. This CDR3 is CASETKRNTEAFF. The CDR3 DNA sequence: TGTGCCAGTGAAACTAAACGGAACACTGAAGCTTTCTTT. Combining the CDR3 with reference TRBV11-2 and TRBJ1-1 gives the whole variable domain EAGVAQSPRYKIIEKRQSVAFWCNPISGHATLYWYQQILGQGPKLLIQFQNNGVVDDSQLPKDRFSAERLKGVDSTLKIQPAKLEDSAVYLCASETKRNTEAFFGQGTRLTVV.